A single count supports the clone carrying this TCR beta chain. The table came from immunoSEQ multiplex PCR; TCRdb's copy has only in-frame clones and leaves some out. The sample consists of about 50,000 clones, about 90% of them appearing once. The sample belongs to a study of T cell changes during pregnancy in multiple sclerosis. Trimming removed 4 bases from V and 8 bases from J; junction bases left unmatched: 11. Germline CDR1 is MNHNS and CDR2 is SASEGT. The CDR3 is made up of 16 amino acids. The chain carries TRBV6-1 and TRBJ1-4; 9 bases map to TRBD1. The TCR comes from a female donor with multiple sclerosis, enrolled in a pregnancy study. Material: CD4+ T cells from peripheral blood mononuclear cells, obtained in the second trimester of pregnancy. The CDR3 DNA reads TGTGCCAGCAGTGGGGGACAGGGTCCACGGCAGGAAAAACTGTTTTTT. It encodes CASSGGQGPRQEKLFF.